This T cell receptor (beta chain) derives from a study of tumor and adjacent non-tumor tissue in lung cancer (dated by TCRdb to 2016 to 2019). In terms of the full investigation: By cancer type, the cohort comprised 12 adenocarcinoma patients, 2 squamous cell carcinoma patients and 1 small cell lung cancer patient. The 15 enrolled patients, of whom 10 were men and 5 were women, were aged roughly 31 to 85 years and were diagnosed with TNM stage I to III disease. In total, sequencing yielded 125,075,908 productive TCRbeta reads, which works out to an average of approximately 4.2 million reads per sample. The study compared bulk TCRbeta repertoires from lung tumor tissue and matched distant non-tumor lung tissue of some 15 lung cancer patients. TCRbeta CDR3 sequencing was performed on thirty paired specimens, with one tumor sample and one normal lung sample collected per patient.

For this chain, trimming is 8 bases at the V end and 5 bases at the J end, and the number of junction bases without a gene match is 12. The CDR3 starts with the cysteine, ends with the phenylalanine, and has 15 residues. Kept here is only the CDR3 DNA, which spans 45 bases and is read in frame from base 1. RNA was isolated from bulk unsorted tissue, and RNA quality was assessed with a NanoDrop ND-1000 and an Agilent 2100. All donors had newly diagnosed lung cancer, had not received prior chemotherapy, and were admitted for thoracic surgery in China between August and November 2014. The study excluded patients who had received radiotherapy or chemotherapy before or who had another cancer at the same time. Pieces of surgical tissue measuring roughly 1-2 cm3 were kept in RNAlater solution and stored at -80 degrees C until use. Worth noting for this clonotype: No cognate antigen has been identified for it. Per-nucleotide qualities are absent, and no much larger clonotype sits a single base away.

Libraries were prepared through multiplex PCR. The data were produced on an Illumina HiSeq 2500. TCRbeta libraries were built by three rounds of nested PCR using primers (Table S4), following protocols modified from ARM-PCR. Before sequencing, PCR products of 200-500 bp were cut from the gel and purified using the QIAquick gel extraction kit. Concerning the study's data processing: Reads were cleaned with Trimmomatic, merged with FLASH into complete CDR3 sequences, and assigned to V(D)J germline segments with MiTCR. Clonal diversity was computed as the inverse Simpson's index with VDJtools. In-frame sequences without a premature stop codon were defined as productive reads. In-frame beta chains were kept once TCRdb had trimmed the public reads at Q25 with fastp and called clones with MiXCR. Every CDR3 protein is listed once, alongside the most common genes and DNA of its rows. The V and J calls come from TCRdb's annotation, not from the publication. Across this sample there are more than 85,000 distinct CDR3 sequences, with about three fifths seen only once. The ten most abundant clones make up approximately 15% of the sample.

What the study reported, not specific to this receptor: Only around 15 patients were included in the cohort, and the need for larger samples and more detailed clinical data was noted by the authors. Significantly higher TCR diversity was found in younger patients, and higher tumor TCR diversity was associated with shorter overall and disease-free survival. Tumor tissue showed significantly greater TCR diversity (inverse Simpson) than normal lung tissue (about 400 vs 180, P = 0.0075, Mann-Whitney U test). The top 100 clones made up a significantly larger cumulative share of the repertoire in normal lung than in tumor tissue. The methods do not name the sequencing platform or mention unique molecular identifiers. Peripheral blood was not sequenced, so blood TCRbeta repertoires in these lung cancer patients were not examined.

The specimen sequenced was lung tumor tissue. The chain is assembled from TRBV12-3 or TRBV12-4 and TRBJ2-7, and 10 junctional nucleotides match TRBD2. The receptor's source is a man aged 65 to 79 with non-small cell lung cancer. The nucleotide sequence is TGTGCCAGCGCCGTCTCCTTAGCGGGAGGAAACGAGCAGTACTTC. Its protein product is CASAVSLAGGNEQYF.